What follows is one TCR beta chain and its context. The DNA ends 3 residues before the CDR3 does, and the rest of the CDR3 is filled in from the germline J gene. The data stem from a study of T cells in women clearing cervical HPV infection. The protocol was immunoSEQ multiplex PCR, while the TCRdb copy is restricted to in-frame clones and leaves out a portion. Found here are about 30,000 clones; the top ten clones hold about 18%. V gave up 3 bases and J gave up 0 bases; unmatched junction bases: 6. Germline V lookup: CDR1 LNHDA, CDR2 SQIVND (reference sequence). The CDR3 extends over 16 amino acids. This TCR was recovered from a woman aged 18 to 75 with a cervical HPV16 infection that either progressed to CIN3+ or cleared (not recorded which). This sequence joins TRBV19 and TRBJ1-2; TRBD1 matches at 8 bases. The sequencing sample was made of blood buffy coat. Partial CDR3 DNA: TGTGCCAGTAGTATGGGCAGGGGGCGAACTAACTATGGC. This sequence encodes CASSMGRGRTNYG. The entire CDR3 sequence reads CASSMGRGRTNYGYTF. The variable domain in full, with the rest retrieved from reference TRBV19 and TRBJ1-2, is DGGITQSPKYLFRKEGQNVTLSCEQNLNHDAMYWYRQDPGQGLRLIYYSQIVNDFQKGDIAEGYSVSREKKESFPLTVTSAQKNPTAFYLCASSMGRGRTNYGYTFGSGTRLTVV.